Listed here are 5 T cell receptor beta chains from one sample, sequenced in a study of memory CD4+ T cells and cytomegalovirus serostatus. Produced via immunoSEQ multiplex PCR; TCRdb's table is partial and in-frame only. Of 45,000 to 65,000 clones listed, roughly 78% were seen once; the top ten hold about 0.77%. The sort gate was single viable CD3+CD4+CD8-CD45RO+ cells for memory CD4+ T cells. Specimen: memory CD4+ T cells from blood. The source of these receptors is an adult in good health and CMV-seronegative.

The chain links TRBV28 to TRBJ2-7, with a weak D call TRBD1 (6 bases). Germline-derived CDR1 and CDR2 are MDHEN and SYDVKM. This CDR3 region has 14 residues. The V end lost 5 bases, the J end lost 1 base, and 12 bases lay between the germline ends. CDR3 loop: CASSPTGTSYEQYF. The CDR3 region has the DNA TGTGCCAGCAGTCCCACCGGGACATCCTACGAGCAGTACTTC.

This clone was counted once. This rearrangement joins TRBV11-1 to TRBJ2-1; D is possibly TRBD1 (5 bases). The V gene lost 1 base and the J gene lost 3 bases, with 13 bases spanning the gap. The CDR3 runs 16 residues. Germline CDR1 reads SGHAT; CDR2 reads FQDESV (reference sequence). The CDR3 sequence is CASSLVGQGGYNEQFF. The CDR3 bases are TGTGCCAGCAGCTTAGTAGGGCAGGGTGGCTACAATGAGCAGTTCTTC.

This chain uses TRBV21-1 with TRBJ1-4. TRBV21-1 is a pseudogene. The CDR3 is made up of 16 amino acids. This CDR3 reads CASRKDSSVTNEKLFF. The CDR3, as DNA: TGTGCCAGCAGAAAAGACTCCTCCGTAACTAATGAAAAACTGTTTTTT.

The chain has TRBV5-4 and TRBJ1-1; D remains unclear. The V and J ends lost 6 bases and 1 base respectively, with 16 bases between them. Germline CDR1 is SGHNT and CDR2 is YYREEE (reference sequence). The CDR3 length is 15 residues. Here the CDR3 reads CASTNPSRSNTEAFF. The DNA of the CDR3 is TGTGCCAGCACCAACCCCAGCAGGTCGAACACTGAAGCTTTCTTT.

CDR3: CASSPTASYNSPLHF. The CDR3 DNA is TGTGCCAGCAGCCCGACAGCCTCCTATAATTCACCCCTCCACTTT. The rearrangement links TRBV5-6 to TRBJ1-6, with D perhaps matching TRBD1 (5 bases). Germline V lookup: CDR1 SGHDT, CDR2 YYEEEE. V was shortened by 4 bases and J by 0 bases, with 8 bases between the two germline ends. The CDR3 is made up of 15 amino acids.